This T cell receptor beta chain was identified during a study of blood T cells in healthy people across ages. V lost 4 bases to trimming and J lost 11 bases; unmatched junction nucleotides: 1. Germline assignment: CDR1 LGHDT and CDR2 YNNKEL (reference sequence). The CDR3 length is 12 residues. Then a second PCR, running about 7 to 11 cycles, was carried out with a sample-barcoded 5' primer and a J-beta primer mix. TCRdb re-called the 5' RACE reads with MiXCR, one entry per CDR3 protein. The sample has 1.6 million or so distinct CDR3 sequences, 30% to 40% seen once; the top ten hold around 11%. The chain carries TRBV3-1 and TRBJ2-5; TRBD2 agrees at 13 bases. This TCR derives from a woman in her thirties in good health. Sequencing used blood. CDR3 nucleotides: TGTGCCAGCAGCCGGGGACTAGCGGGGCAGTACTTC. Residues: CASSRGLAGQYF.